These 10 T cell receptor beta chains share one sample of origin, sequenced in a study of T cells expressing NK-cell markers. TCRdb re-called the 5' RACE reads and gives one entry per CDR3 protein, without DNA. This listing includes some 600,000 distinct CDR3 sequences. The material sequenced was blood T cells: a sorted CD56 or NKG2C T cell subset, CD4+ or CD8+ T cells, or bulk PBMC T cells (not recorded which). The source of these receptors is a man aged 18-30 years in good health.

This chain joins TRBV20-1 and TRBJ2-3. The length of the CDR3 is 17 residues. Germline loops: CDR1 DFQATT, CDR2 SNEGSKA (reference sequence). The CDR3 sequence is CSAQQGQSYYLADTQYF.

This chain connects TRBV12-3 or TRBV12-4 to TRBJ2-3; TCRdb returns TRBD2, unconfirmable since there is no DNA. The CDR3 covers 16 residues. CDR3 region: CASSPLIAGDTDTQYF.

The CDR3 loop reads CASSAQQGAYEQYF. The chain is built from TRBV18 and TRBJ2-7; as DNA is missing, the TRBD1 call by TCRdb cannot be tested. This CDR3 comprises 14 residues. Germline V CDR1 and CDR2: KGHSH, LQKENI.

CDR3 amino acids: CASGRTVTSYEQYF. This sequence joins TRBV7-2 and TRBJ2-7; the D call from TCRdb, TRBD1, cannot be confirmed without DNA. The CDR3 length is 14 residues. Looked up from germline, CDR1 is SGHTA and CDR2 is FQGNSA.

The genes are TRBV18 and TRBJ2-7; TCRdb designates TRBD1, a call that cannot be tested without DNA. CDR3 size: 16 residues. Germline values: CDR1 KGHSH, CDR2 LQKENI. The CDR3: CASSPRGGAGGYEQYF.

The chain links TRBV20-1 to TRBJ2-5. Germline V lookup: CDR1 DFQATT, CDR2 SNEGSKA (reference sequence). The CDR3 loop spans 13 amino acids. The CDR3 loop is CSAITEVQETQYF.

The chain combines TRBV5-1 with TRBJ1-2. The CDR3 extends over 14 amino acids. The germline V gene has CDR1 SGHRS and CDR2 YFSETQ. Here the CDR3 reads CASSLDDFTYGYTF.

The chain combines TRBV18 with TRBJ2-1; TCRdb proposes TRBD1, but this gene call is untestable without DNA. The CDR3 spans 14 residues. Germline V lookup: CDR1 KGHSH, CDR2 LQKENI. The CDR3 sequence is CASAWGQGYNEQFF.

The genes are TRBV4-2 and TRBJ2-5; TCRdb indicates TRBD2, and absent DNA this call remains unverified. The CDR3 extends over 17 amino acids. Germline-derived CDR1 and CDR2 are LGHNA and YNFKEQ. CDR3: CASSQGDSGRFQETQYF.

V and J are TRBV10-3 and TRBJ2-1; there is no DNA to check the TCRdb D call of TRBD2. The CDR3 spans 17 residues. In germline, CDR1 is ENHRY, CDR2 SYGVKD. CDR3: CAISSPGLAEYYNEQFF.